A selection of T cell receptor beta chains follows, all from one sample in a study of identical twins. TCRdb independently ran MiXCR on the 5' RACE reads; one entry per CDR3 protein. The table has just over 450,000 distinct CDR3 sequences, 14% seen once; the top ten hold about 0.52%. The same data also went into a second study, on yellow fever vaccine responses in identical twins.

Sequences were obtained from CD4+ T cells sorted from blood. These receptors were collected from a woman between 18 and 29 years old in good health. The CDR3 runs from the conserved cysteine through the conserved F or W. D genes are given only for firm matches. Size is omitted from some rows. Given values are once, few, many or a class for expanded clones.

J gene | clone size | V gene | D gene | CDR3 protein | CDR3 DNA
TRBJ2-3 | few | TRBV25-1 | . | CASSEFHYTDTQYF | TGTGCCAGCAGTGAATTTCACTACACAGATACGCAGTATTTT
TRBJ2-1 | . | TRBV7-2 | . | CASSPMSPNEQFF | TGTGCCAGCAGCCCCATGTCCCCCAATGAGCAGTTCTTC
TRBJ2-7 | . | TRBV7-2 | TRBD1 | CASSLDRGYSYEQYF | TGTGCCAGCAGCTTAGACAGGGGATACTCCTACGAGCAGTACTTC
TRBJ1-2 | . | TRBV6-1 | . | CASSPGQTGTYGYTF | TGTGCCAGCAGCCCCGGACAGACAGGAACCTATGGCTACACCTTC
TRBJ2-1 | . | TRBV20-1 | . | CSARLPHKGNEQFF | TGCAGTGCTAGACTCCCCCATAAGGGTAATGAGCAGTTCTTC
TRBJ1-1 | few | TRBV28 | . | CASSLLVGRVFFF | TGTGCCAGCAGCTTGCTGGTGGGCAGGGTTTTTTTCTTT
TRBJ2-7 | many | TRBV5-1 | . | CASSLEGNSYEQYF | TGCGCCAGCAGCTTGGAAGGCAACTCCTACGAGCAGTACTTC
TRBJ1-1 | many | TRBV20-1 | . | CRPGVGVVAANTEAFF | TGCAGGCCAGGGGTGGGAGTCGTAGCCGCAAACACTGAAGCTTTCTTT
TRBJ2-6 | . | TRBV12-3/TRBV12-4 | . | CASSDPGSGANVLTF | TGTGCCAGCAGTGATCCAGGCTCTGGGGCCAACGTCCTGACTTTC
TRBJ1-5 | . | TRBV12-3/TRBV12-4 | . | CASSTTYGDQPQHF | TGTGCCAGCAGTACTACGTACGGGGATCAGCCCCAGCATTTT
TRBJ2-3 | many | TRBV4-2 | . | CASSQETPGSKDTQYF | TGTGCCAGCAGCCAAGAAACCCCCGGGAGTAAAGATACGCAGTATTTT
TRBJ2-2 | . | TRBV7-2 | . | CASSNIGAANTGELFF | TGTGCCAGCAGCAACATTGGGGCAGCGAACACCGGGGAGCTGTTTTTT
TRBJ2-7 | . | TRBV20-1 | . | CSAHRASYEQYF | TGCAGTGCTCACCGGGCTTCCTACGAGCAGTACTTC
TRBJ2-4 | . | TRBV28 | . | CASSLMRVAKNIQYF | TGTGCCAGCAGTTTAATGAGGGTTGCCAAAAACATTCAGTACTTC
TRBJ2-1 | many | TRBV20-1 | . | CSARLVHEQFF | TGCAGTGCACGACTAGTCCATGAGCAGTTCTTC
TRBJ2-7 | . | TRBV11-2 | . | CASSLTGHTLEQYF | TGTGCCAGCAGCTTAACCGGACACACCCTCGAGCAGTACTTC
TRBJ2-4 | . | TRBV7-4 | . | CASSLVVRGLAMNIQYF | TGTGCCAGCAGCTTAGTGGTTCGGGGGCTAGCGATGAACATTCAGTACTTC
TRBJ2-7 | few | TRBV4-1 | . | CASSQGRNSYEQYF | TGCGCCAGCAGCCAAGGAAGGAATTCCTACGAGCAGTACTTC